This TCR beta chain was obtained from a study of cytomegalovirus exposure and HLA in healthy donors. V gave up 5 bases and J gave up 9 bases, with 22 bases separating them. The CDR3 is 15 residues long. Germline V CDR1 and CDR2: SSHAT, FNYEAQ (reference sequence). Remarks on this clone: As yet, its antigen is unknown.

PCR employed 60 Vbeta and 13 Jbeta primers. Profiling relied on immunoSEQ multiplex PCR, and the TCRdb table lists in-frame clones only, not all of them. The table has approximately 85,000 clones, 65% to 80% seen once. Study-level findings and limits: An apparent linkage of common viral pathogens to several of the most significant clusters emerged in a later analysis. A later analysis showed HLA-associated TCR beta chains outstripping equally common others in clonal expansion.

Nominal health characterized the donors when sampled, though unrecorded immune exposures were likely. The clonotype was recovered from a middle-aged woman in good health and CMV-seropositive. This chain joins TRBV7-7 and TRBJ1-1; D unclear. Sequenced: PBMCs. The CDR3 DNA reads as TGTGCCAGCAGCATTGGTGAATGGGGAGCGGGCAAAGCTTTCTTT. Amino acid sequence: CASSIGEWGAGKAFF.